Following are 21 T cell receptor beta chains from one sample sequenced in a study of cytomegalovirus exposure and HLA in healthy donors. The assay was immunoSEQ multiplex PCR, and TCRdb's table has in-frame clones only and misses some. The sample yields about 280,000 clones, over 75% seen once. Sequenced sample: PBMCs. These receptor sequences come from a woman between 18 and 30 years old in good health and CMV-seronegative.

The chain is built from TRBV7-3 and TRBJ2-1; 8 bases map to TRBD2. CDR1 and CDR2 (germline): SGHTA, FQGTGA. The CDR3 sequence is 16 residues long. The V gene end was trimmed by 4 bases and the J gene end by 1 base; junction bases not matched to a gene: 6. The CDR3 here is CASSSTGLVSYNEQFF. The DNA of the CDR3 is TGTGCCAGCAGCTCCACGGGACTAGTATCCTACAATGAGCAGTTCTTC.

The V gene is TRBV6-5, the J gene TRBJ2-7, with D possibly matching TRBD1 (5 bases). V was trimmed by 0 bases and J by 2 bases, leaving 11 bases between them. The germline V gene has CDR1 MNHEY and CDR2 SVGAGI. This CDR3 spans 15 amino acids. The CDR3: CASSYSPTATYEQYF. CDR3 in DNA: TGTGCCAGCAGTTACTCTCCGACAGCGACCTACGAGCAGTACTTC.

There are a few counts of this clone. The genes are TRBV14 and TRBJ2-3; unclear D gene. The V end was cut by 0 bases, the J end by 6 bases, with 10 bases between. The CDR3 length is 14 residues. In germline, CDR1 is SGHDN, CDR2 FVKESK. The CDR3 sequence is CASSQDRGRDTQYF. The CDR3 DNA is TGTGCCAGCAGCCAAGATAGAGGCCGGGATACGCAGTATTTT.

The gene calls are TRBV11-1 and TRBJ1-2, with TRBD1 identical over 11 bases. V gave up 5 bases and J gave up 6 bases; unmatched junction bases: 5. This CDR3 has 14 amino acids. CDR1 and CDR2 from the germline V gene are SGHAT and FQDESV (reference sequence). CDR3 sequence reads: CASSLGQGADGYTF. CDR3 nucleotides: TGTGCCAGCAGCCTAGGACAGGGGGCCGATGGCTACACCTTC.

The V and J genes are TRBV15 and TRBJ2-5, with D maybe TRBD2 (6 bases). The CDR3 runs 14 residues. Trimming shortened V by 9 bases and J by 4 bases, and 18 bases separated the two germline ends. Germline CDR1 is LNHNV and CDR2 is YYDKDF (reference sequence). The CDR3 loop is CATDPGDVGETQYF. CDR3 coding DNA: TGTGCCACTGACCCGGGGGATGTTGGAGAGACCCAGTACTTC.

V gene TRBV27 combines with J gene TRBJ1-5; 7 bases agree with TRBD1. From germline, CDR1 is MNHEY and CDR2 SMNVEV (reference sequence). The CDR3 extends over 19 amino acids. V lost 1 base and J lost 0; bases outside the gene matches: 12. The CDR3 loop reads CASSLFGQAGAYSNQPQHF. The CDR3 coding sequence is TGTGCCAGCAGTTTATTTGGACAGGCCGGAGCCTATAGCAATCAGCCCCAGCATTTT.

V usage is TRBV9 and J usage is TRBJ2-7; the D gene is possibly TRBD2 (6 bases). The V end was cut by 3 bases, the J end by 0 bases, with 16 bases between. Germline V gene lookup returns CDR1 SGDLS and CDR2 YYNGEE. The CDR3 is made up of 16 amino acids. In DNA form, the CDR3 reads TGTGCCAGCAGCGGTAGCATAGCGGCCCACTCCTACGAGCAGTACTTC. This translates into CASSGSIAAHSYEQYF. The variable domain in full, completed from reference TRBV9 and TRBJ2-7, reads DSGVTQTPKHLITATGQRVTLRCSPRSGDLSVYWYQQSLDQGLQFLIQYYNGEERAKGNILERFSAQQFPDLHSELNLSSLELGDSALYFCASSGSIAAHSYEQYFGPGTRLTVT.

CDR3 amino acids: CASSGTGRTEAFF. In nucleotides, the CDR3 is TGTGCCAGCAGCGGGACAGGGCGCACTGAAGCTTTCTTT. The chain employs TRBV13 and TRBJ1-1, with 9 bases aligning to TRBD1. V dropped 5 bases and J dropped 4; count of bases not matched to a gene: 2. The germline CDR1 and CDR2 sequences are PRHDT and FYEKMQ (reference sequence). The CDR3 length is 13 residues.

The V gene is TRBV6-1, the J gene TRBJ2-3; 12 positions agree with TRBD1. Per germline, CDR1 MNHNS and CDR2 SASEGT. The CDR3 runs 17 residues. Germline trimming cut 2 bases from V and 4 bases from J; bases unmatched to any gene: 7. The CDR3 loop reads CASSEIMGQGASDTQYF. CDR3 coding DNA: TGTGCCAGCAGTGAAATTATGGGACAGGGGGCGTCAGATACGCAGTATTTT.

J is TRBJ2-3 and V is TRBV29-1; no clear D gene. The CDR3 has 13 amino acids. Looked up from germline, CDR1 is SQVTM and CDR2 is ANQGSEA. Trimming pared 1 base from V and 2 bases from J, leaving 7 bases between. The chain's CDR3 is CSVEGRVTDTQYF. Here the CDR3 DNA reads TGCAGCGTTGAAGGCCGGGTCACAGATACGCAGTATTTT.

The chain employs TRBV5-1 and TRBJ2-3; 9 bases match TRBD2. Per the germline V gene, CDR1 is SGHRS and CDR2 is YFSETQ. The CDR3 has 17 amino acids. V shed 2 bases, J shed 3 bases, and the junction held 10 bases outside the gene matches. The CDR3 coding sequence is TGCGCCAGCAGCTTAGGGTGGGCTAGCGGGACGACAGATACGCAGTATTTT. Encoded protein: CASSLGWASGTTDTQYF.

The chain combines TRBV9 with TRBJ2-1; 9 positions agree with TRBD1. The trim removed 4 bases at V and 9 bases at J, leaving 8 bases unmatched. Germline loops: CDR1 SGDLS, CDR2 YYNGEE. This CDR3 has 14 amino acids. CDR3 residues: CASSTRDRVFEQFF. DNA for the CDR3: TGTGCCAGCAGCACCCGGGACAGGGTTTTTGAGCAGTTCTTC.

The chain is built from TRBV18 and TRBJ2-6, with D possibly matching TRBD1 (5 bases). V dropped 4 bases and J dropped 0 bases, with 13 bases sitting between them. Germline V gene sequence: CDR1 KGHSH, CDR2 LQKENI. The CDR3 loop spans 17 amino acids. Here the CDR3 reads CASSRGSPVSGANVLTF. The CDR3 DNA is TGTGCCAGCTCACGGGGCAGTCCCGTCTCTGGGGCCAACGTCCTGACTTTC.

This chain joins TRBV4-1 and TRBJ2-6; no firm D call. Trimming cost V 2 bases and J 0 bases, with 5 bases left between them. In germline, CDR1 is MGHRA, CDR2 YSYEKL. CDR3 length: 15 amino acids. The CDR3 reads CASSQILSGANVLTF. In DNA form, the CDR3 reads TGCGCCAGCAGCCAAATCCTCTCTGGGGCCAACGTCCTGACTTTC.

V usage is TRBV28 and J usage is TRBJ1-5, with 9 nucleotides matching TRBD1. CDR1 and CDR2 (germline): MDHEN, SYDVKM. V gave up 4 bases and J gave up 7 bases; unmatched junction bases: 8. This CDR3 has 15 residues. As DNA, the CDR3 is TGTGCCAGCAGTTCAGGGACAGGGCGGATACAGCCCCAGCATTTT. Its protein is CASSSGTGRIQPQHF.

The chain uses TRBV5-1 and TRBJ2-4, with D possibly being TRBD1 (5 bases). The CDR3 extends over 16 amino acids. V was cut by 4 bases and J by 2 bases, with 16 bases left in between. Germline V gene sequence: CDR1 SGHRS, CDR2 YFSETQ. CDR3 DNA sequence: TGCGCCAGCAGCGGGCAGGGTGGGTCATCCAAAAACATTCAGTACTTC. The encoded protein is CASSGQGGSSKNIQYF.

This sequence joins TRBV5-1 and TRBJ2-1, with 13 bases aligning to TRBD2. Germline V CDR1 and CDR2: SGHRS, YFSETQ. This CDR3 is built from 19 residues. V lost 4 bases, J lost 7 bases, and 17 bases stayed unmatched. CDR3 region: CASSRGRDLTSGRTNEQFF. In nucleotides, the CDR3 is TGCGCCAGCAGCCGAGGGCGTGACTTGACTAGCGGGAGGACGAATGAGCAGTTCTTC.

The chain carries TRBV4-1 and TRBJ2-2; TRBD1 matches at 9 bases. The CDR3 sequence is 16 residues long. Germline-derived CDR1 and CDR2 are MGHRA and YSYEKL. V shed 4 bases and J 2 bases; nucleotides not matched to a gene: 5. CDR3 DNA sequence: TGCGCCAGCAGCCTGGGGACAGGGTCAAACACCGGGGAGCTGTTTTTT. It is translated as CASSLGTGSNTGELFF.

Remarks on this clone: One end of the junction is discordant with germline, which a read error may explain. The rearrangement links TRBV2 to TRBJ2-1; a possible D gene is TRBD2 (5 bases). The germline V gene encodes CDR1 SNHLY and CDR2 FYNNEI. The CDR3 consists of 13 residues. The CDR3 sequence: CVSTREGGNEQFF. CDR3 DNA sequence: TGTGTCAGCACCCGGGAAGGAGGCAATGAGCAGTTCTTC. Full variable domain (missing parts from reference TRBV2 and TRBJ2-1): EPEVTQTPSHQVTQMGQEVILRCVPISNHLYFYWYRQILGQKVEFLVSFYNNEISEKSEIFDDQFSVERPDGSNFTLKIRSTKLEDSAMYFCVSTREGGNEQFFGPGTRLTVL.

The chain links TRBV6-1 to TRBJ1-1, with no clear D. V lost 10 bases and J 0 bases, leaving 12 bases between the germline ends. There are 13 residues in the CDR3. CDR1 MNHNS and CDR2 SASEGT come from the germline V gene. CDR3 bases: TGTGCCACCACCCGAGAGATGAACACTGAAGCTTTCTTT. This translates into CATTREMNTEAFF.

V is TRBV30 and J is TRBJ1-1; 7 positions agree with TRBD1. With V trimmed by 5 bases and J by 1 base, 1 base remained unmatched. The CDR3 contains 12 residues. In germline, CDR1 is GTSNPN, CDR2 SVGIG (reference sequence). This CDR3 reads CAWQGGNTEAFF. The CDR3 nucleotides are TGTGCCTGGCAGGGGGGGAACACTGAAGCTTTCTTT.